The 3 T cell receptor beta chains reported below all come from one sample, sequenced in a study. MiXCR, run by TCRdb on the 5' RACE reads, gives a single entry per CDR3 protein. The table includes some 32,000 distinct CDR3 sequences, around 22% detected once. Material for sequencing was memory CD4+ T cells sorted from blood. Noted subset: memory CD4+ T cells, CD4+CD45RO+CD25-. The receptors were sampled from a female donor with breast cancer.

This clonotype has only a few counts. CDR3 loop: CASSLQGSGSHEQYF. The DNA of the CDR3 is TGTGCCAGCAGTCTACAGGGTAGCGGGAGCCACGAGCAGTACTTC. This chain links TRBV12-3 or TRBV12-4 with TRBJ2-7; TRBD2 aligns across 9 bases. This CDR3 contains 15 residues. V was pared by 5 bases and J by 5 bases, with 10 bases of the junction left unmatched.

This clonotype occurred a few times. The chain couples TRBV6-5 to TRBJ2-5; D might be TRBD1 or TRBD2, each matching 7 bases. This CDR3 has 13 residues. CDR1 MNHEY and CDR2 SVGAGI come from the germline V gene. Trimming stripped 6 bases from V and 5 bases from J, with 13 bases between. CDR3 DNA: TGTGCCAGCAGCACCAGGGGGGGGGAGACCCAGTACTTC. Its translation is CASSTRGGETQYF.

A note on this clonotype: The junction departs from the called germline gene at one end, perhaps through a read error. The rearrangement uses TRBV20-1 and TRBJ2-7; tentatively, D is TRBD1 or TRBD2 (5 bases each). The CDR3 extends over 14 amino acids. Germline V gene data show CDR1 as DFQATT and CDR2 as SNEGSKA (reference sequence). CDR3 protein: CSATGTFPFTDLFF. For the CDR3, the DNA is TGCAGTGCTACCGGGACCTTCCCTTTTACGGACTTGTTCTTC.